This TCR beta chain emerged from a study of T cells after yellow fever vaccination. For the study at large: SMART-Seq v4 Ultra Low Input served to prepare low-cell-number fractions.

As regards this clonotype: Antigen unknown.

TCR cDNA, made by 5'RACE template switching, carried an added universal primer site and UMIs. A single record per CDR3 protein comes from TCRdb applying MiXCR to the 5' RACE reads. This table has a few hundred thousand distinct CDR3 sequences, roughly 9% appearing once. CDR1 is SGHRS and CDR2 is YFSETQ in the germline V gene. This CDR3 has 15 amino acids. V shed 4 bases and J shed 1 base, with 14 bases lying between them. Study conclusions and caveats: Only a small proportion of the clonotypes turned up in both the CD4 and the CD8 compartments, likely arising from convergent recombination. High-abundance clonotypes from the bulk population could contaminate FACS-sorted repertoires.

This chain links TRBV5-1 with TRBJ1-1, with D perhaps TRBD1 (5 bases). Sequenced material: CD4+ T cells sorted from PBMCs, taken 5 days after the yellow fever booster vaccination. The receptor was isolated from a man between 18 and 35 years old who received the YFV17D yellow fever vaccine. The CDR3 loop reads CASSVLGAPNTEAFF. Written as DNA, the CDR3 is TGCGCCAGCAGCGTTTTAGGGGCTCCGAACACTGAAGCTTTCTTT.